The 28 T cell receptor beta chains in this list originate from one sample, sequenced in a study of glioma-infiltrating T cells after dendritic cell vaccination. Only in-frame clones appear in the TCRdb table, and some are missing; sequencing was by immunoSEQ multiplex PCR. This sample yields 100,000 or so clones, of which 86% are seen a single time; more than 15% belongs to the top ten. The material was blood, obtained before dendritic cell vaccination. These receptors came from a human donor with glioblastoma.

The CDR3 is CASRTTGESYGYTF. For the CDR3, the DNA is TGTGCCAGCAGGACGACGGGGGAGAGCTATGGCTACACCTTC. The chain combines TRBV28 with TRBJ1-2, with a possible D match to TRBD1 (5 bases). The CDR3 loop spans 14 amino acids. CDR1 MDHEN and CDR2 SYDVKM come from the germline V gene. V shed 6 bases and J shed 4 bases, with 15 bases lying between them.

This clone came up a few times. The V call is TRBV11-2, the J call TRBJ1-4; D uncertain. Trimming removed 3 bases from V and 4 bases from J, with 9 bases in between. The CDR3 spans 14 residues. In germline, CDR1 is SGHAT, CDR2 FQNNGV. CDR3 in amino acids: CASSFAGYNEKLFF. The DNA for the CDR3 is TGTGCCAGCAGCTTTGCCGGTTATAATGAAAAACTGTTTTTT.

The V call is TRBV27, the J call TRBJ2-7, with 9 bases fitting TRBD1. The CDR3 runs 16 residues. CDR1 is MNHEY, CDR2 SMNVEV, per germline (reference sequence). The trim removed 6 bases at V and 2 bases at J, leaving 11 bases unmatched. Here the CDR3 DNA reads TGTGCCAGCAGGGGACACACAGGGGGCCTACCCTACGAGCAGTACTTC. Protein sequence: CASRGHTGGLPYEQYF.

The rearrangement uses TRBV5-4 and TRBJ2-7, with TRBD1 as a possible D gene (5 bases). The CDR3 is made up of 13 amino acids. V was cut by 6 bases and J by 13 bases, with 23 bases left in between. Germline CDR1 SGHNT, CDR2 YYREEE (reference sequence). CDR3 nucleotide sequence: TGTGCCAGCAACGAATGGGGCGCTACGCAACCCTACTTC. The encoded protein is CASNEWGATQPYF.

The chain carries TRBV7-2 and TRBJ2-2; possible D gene TRBD1, 6 bases. The CDR3 is made up of 15 amino acids. V was cut by 6 bases and J by 2 bases, with 13 bases left in between. The V gene's germline CDR1 is SGHTA and CDR2 FQGNSA. CDR3 sequence (DNA): TGTGCCAGCAGTCATAGGACAGAAAACACCGGGGAGCTGTTTTTT. Translating gives CASSHRTENTGELFF.

This clone came up once. This sequence joins TRBV10-3 and TRBJ1-2; 8 bases line up with TRBD1. The CDR3 length is 14 residues. J lost 6 bases, V lost 6 bases, and 9 bases had no gene match. Germline V CDR1 and CDR2: ENHRY, SYGVKD. CDR3 coding DNA: TGTGCCATCAGACAAGGGACAGGTGATGATGGCTACACCTTC. Translated: CAIRQGTGDDGYTF.

J is TRBJ1-2 and V is TRBV5-1; D perhaps matches TRBD1 (6 bases). Trimming cost V 4 bases and J 4 bases, with 11 bases left between them. The CDR3 is 13 amino acids. The germline CDR1 and CDR2 sequences are SGHRS and YFSETQ. CDR3 amino acids: CASSLTGSYGYTF. As DNA, the CDR3 is TGCGCCAGCAGCCTAACAGGGTCCTATGGCTACACCTTC.

This rearrangement joins TRBV2 to TRBJ1-4, with D maybe TRBD1 (6 bases). CDR3 length: 15 residues. V dropped 5 bases and J dropped 3 bases, with 13 bases sitting between them. The germline CDR1 and CDR2 sequences are SNHLY and FYNNEI. CDR3 sequence reads: CASSRDAGANEKLFF. DNA of the CDR3: TGTGCCAGCAGTCGAGACGCAGGGGCTAATGAAAAACTGTTTTTT.

The chain links TRBV2 to TRBJ2-5, with TRBD2 matching 11 bases. J gave up 4 bases and V 0 bases, and 7 bases lay outside the gene matches. CDR3 size: 17 residues. Germline assignment: CDR1 SNHLY and CDR2 FYNNEI. The CDR3 region is CASSEALIAGGRETQYF. For the CDR3, the DNA is TGTGCCAGCAGTGAAGCCCTTATAGCGGGGGGGCGAGAGACCCAGTACTTC.

The J gene is TRBJ2-1, the V gene TRBV5-1, with 7 positions matching TRBD1. Germline CDR1 is SGHRS and CDR2 is YFSETQ. CDR3 length: 13 residues. The J segment lost 7 bases and the V segment lost 4 bases, leaving 5 bases of the junction unmatched. The CDR3 is CASSQDRPNEQFF. The CDR3 DNA reads TGCGCCAGCAGCCAGGACAGGCCTAATGAGCAGTTCTTC.

This clone was seen more than once but under ten times. The rearrangement uses TRBV7-6 and TRBJ2-2; weak D call: TRBD1 (6 bases). The V end was cut by 8 bases, the J end by 4 bases, with 14 bases between. The germline gives CDR1 SGHVS, CDR2 FNYEAQ. The CDR3 totals 14 residues. In nucleotides, the CDR3 is TGTGCCAGCCGAGGCCGGACAGTCACCGGGGAGCTGTTTTTT. This gives the protein CASRGRTVTGELFF.

The CDR3 region has the DNA TGTGCCAGCAGCCTAGGACAGGGGGCCCTCACCGGGGAGCTGTTTTTT. It translates to CASSLGQGALTGELFF. J is TRBJ2-2 and V is TRBV9; 11 bases fit TRBD1. V shed 4 bases, J shed 4 bases, and the junction held 6 bases outside the gene matches. The CDR3 runs to 16 residues. Germline CDR1 SGDLS, CDR2 YYNGEE.

The J gene is TRBJ2-5, the V gene TRBV19; D might be TRBD1 (6 bases). Trimming cost V 6 bases and J 4 bases, with 18 bases left between them. The V gene's germline CDR1 is LNHDA and CDR2 SQIVND (reference sequence). The CDR3 contains 15 residues. CDR3 region: CASSLAQGRAETQYF. The CDR3 coding sequence is TGTGCCAGTAGCTTAGCACAGGGTCGGGCAGAGACCCAGTACTTC.

The V call is TRBV27, the J call TRBJ2-7, with TRBD2 as a possible D gene (5 bases). In germline, CDR1 is MNHEY, CDR2 SMNVEV (reference sequence). V lost 6 bases, J lost 1 base, and 16 bases lay in between. CDR3 size: 15 residues. The CDR3 protein is CASSAASGSSYEQYF. CDR3 nucleotide sequence: TGTGCCAGCAGCGCGGCCTCGGGGAGTTCCTACGAGCAGTACTTC.

The CDR3 bases are TGTGCCAGCAGTCCCCAATATGGCTACACCTTC. Its protein product is CASSPQYGYTF. The V gene is TRBV6-1, the J gene TRBJ1-2; D is ambiguous. Per germline, CDR1 MNHNS and CDR2 SASEGT. The CDR3 length is 11 residues. Trimming removed 5 bases from V and 5 bases from J, with 6 bases in between.

V and J are TRBV4-3 and TRBJ1-2, with TRBD1 matching 8 bases. Trimming cost V 2 bases and J 4 bases; bases outside gene matches: 3. The CDR3 is 14 amino acids. CDR1 is LGHNA and CDR2 is YSLEER in the germline V gene. The DNA for the CDR3 is TGCGCCAGCAGCCAACCGGGACAGGCCTATGGCTACACCTTC. It yields the protein CASSQPGQAYGYTF.

The chain is built from TRBV6-5 and TRBJ1-2, with 8 bases aligning to TRBD1. CDR3 length: 13 residues. V lost 6 bases and J lost 3; bases outside the gene matches: 3. CDR1 and CDR2 from the germline V gene are MNHEY and SVGAGI. The CDR3 DNA follows: TGTGCCAGCAGGGAGACAGGGGACTATGGCTACACCTTC. It is translated as CASRETGDYGYTF.

This clone was counted once. The V call is TRBV6-5, the J call TRBJ2-7, with D maybe TRBD2 (6 bases). Trimming pared 2 bases from V and 1 base from J, leaving 15 bases between. This CDR3 region has 16 residues. Germline lookup yields CDR1 MNHEY and CDR2 SVGAGI. The CDR3 is CASSYNYLTSSYEQYF. The CDR3 DNA follows: TGTGCCAGCAGTTACAACTACCTGACTAGTTCCTACGAGCAGTACTTC.

The chain combines TRBV5-4 with TRBJ2-7; 10 bases fit TRBD1. V gave up 4 bases and J gave up 2 bases; unmatched junction bases: 3. Germline CDR1 SGHNT, CDR2 YYREEE (reference sequence). The CDR3 is 14 residues long. Here the CDR3 DNA reads TGTGCCAGCAGCCCCGGACAGGGGGCCTACGAGCAGTACTTC. Translating it yields CASSPGQGAYEQYF.

The J gene is TRBJ1-1, the V gene TRBV14, with a weak D call TRBD1 (6 bases). Looked up from germline, CDR1 is SGHDN and CDR2 is FVKESK. V shed 10 bases and J shed 5 bases, with 17 bases lying between them. This CDR3 has 13 amino acids. This CDR3 reads CATQPGGPTEAFF. The CDR3 DNA follows: TGTGCCACCCAGCCCGGGGGGCCAACTGAAGCTTTCTTT.

This chain joins TRBV30 and TRBJ2-1; 12 bases map to TRBD2. In germline, CDR1 is GTSNPN, CDR2 SVGIG (reference sequence). After removal of 4 bases from V and 15 bases from J, the junction contained 16 bases not matched to a gene. The CDR3 consists of 15 residues. CDR3 sequence (DNA): TGTGCCTGGAACTTCCAGCGACTAGCGGGAGCGATTCGGTTCTTC. Its protein product is CAWNFQRLAGAIRFF.

This chain joins TRBV30 and TRBJ2-3; TRBD1 is a possible D gene (5 bases). This CDR3 comprises 13 residues. Germline assignment: CDR1 GTSNPN and CDR2 SVGIG (reference sequence). V was pared by 2 bases and J by 2 bases, with 8 bases between. Here the CDR3 DNA reads TGTGCCTGGAGTAACAGGCTCACAGATACGCAGTATTTT. Its protein is CAWSNRLTDTQYF.

The chain carries TRBV18 and TRBJ2-1, with TRBD1 matching over 8 bases. Germline V gene data show CDR1 as KGHSH and CDR2 as LQKENI. Unmatched junction bases numbered 7, after V lost 0 bases and J lost 9 bases. The CDR3 has 15 amino acids. The CDR3 loop is CASSPPAGGAVEQFF. CDR3 coding DNA: TGTGCCAGCTCACCACCGGCAGGGGGCGCAGTTGAGCAGTTCTTC. Full variable domain (missing parts from reference TRBV18 and TRBJ2-1): NAGVMQNPRHLVRRRGQEARLRCSPMKGHSHVYWYRQLPEEGLKFMVYLQKENIIDESGMPKERFSAEFPKEGPSILRIQQVVRGDSAAYFCASSPPAGGAVEQFFGPGTRLTVL.

The chain recombines TRBV7-6 with TRBJ2-7; 7 bases align to TRBD2. The trim removed 5 bases at V and 4 bases at J, leaving 2 bases unmatched. The CDR3 covers 12 residues. Looked up from germline, CDR1 is SGHVS and CDR2 is FNYEAQ. The CDR3 bases are TGTGCCAGCAGCCCGCGGGGGTACGAGCAGTACTTC. Translating it yields CASSPRGYEQYF.

CDR3 in DNA: TGTGCCAGCAGTGCTCGGGGACAGAGGAGCAATCAGCCCCAGCATTTT. This translates into CASSARGQRSNQPQHF. The V and J genes are TRBV2 and TRBJ1-5, with 7 bases aligning to TRBD1. V shed 4 bases, J shed 1 base, and the junction held 7 bases outside the gene matches. Germline V CDR1 and CDR2: SNHLY, FYNNEI. The CDR3 is 16 amino acids.

The J gene is TRBJ1-1, the V gene TRBV7-8; weak D call: TRBD1 (6 bases). Germline V lookup: CDR1 SGHVS, CDR2 FQNEAQ. There are 15 residues in the CDR3. V was cut by 3 bases and J by 4 bases, with 15 bases left in between. CDR3 sequence reads: CASSFEGGFSTEAFF. Here the CDR3 DNA reads TGTGCCAGCAGCTTTGAGGGGGGGTTCAGCACTGAAGCTTTCTTT.

The chain links TRBV5-1 to TRBJ2-3, with D perhaps TRBD1 (5 bases). V was pared by 4 bases and J by 5 bases, with 14 bases between. The germline V gene encodes CDR1 SGHRS and CDR2 YFSETQ. This CDR3 is built from 14 residues. The CDR3 DNA is TGCGCCAGCAGCCCCGCAGGGTGGGGAGATACGCAGTATTTT. It yields the protein CASSPAGWGDTQYF.

This clone has just a few counts. The chain links TRBV5-1 to TRBJ1-4; possible D gene TRBD1, 6 bases. Germline lookup yields CDR1 SGHRS and CDR2 YFSETQ. Trimming cost V 4 bases and J 3 bases, with 10 bases left between them. CDR3 length equals 14 residues. CDR3 sequence: CASSAGTSNEKLFF. As DNA, the CDR3 is TGCGCCAGCAGCGCCGGGACATCTAATGAAAAACTGTTTTTT.